This T cell receptor (beta chain) is from a study of human T cells and chemical hapten exposure. Germline CDR1 and CDR2: LGHNA and YSLEER. The CDR3 has 16 amino acids. Trimming left V 1 base short and J 6 bases short, with 16 bases between. Specified time point: pre-sensitization, week 0. Treatment described: therapeutic diphenylcyclopropenone sensitization with weekly scalp DPC. Within the library, unique molecular identifiers were attached to each individual cDNA molecule. TCRdb used MiXCR to reprocess the RACE reads, holding one entry per CDR3 protein. The table has around 300,000 distinct CDR3 sequences, approximately 8% seen once; the top ten hold 1.2%.

This specimen consisted of whole blood, obtained in connection with sensitization to the hapten diphenylcyclopropenone (DPC). The J gene is TRBJ2-1, the V gene TRBV4-3, with D perhaps matching TRBD2 (5 bases). The sequence was obtained from a man between 18 and 35 years old with alopecia areata. Some clones in this sample may be carry-over from other donors' samples. The CDR3 here is CASSQATERWGNEQFF. The CDR3 coding sequence is TGCGCCAGCAGCCAAGCTACCGAGCGGTGGGGCAATGAGCAGTTCTTC.